This TCR beta chain is drawn from a study of blood T cell repertoires in COVID-19. Study overall: Researchers got acute and convalescent COVID-19 samples from the United States, Italy and Spain.

Everyone who took part was roughly 18 to 89 years old, and they came from about 25 US areas. The study assigned cohorts using participant-reported clinical history. This CDR3 is 15 amino acids long. The germline CDR1 and CDR2 sequences are SGHVS and FQNEAQ. V lost 5 bases and J lost 3; bases outside the gene matches: 8. The method was immunoSEQ multiplex PCR; TCRdb's version includes in-frame clones alone and lacks a portion of them. Of roughly 360,000 clones listed, 75% to 90% are singletons. The sequencing sample was made of PBMCs or T cells enriched from blood (not recorded which). The J gene is TRBJ2-7, the V gene TRBV7-8, with 9 bases lining up with TRBD1. The sequence was obtained from a woman aged 50 to 60 who had recovered from COVID-19. In DNA form, the CDR3 reads TGTGCCAGCAGCCCCCAGGGACAGGGAAGCTACGAGCAGTACTTC. It translates to CASSPQGQGSYEQYF.